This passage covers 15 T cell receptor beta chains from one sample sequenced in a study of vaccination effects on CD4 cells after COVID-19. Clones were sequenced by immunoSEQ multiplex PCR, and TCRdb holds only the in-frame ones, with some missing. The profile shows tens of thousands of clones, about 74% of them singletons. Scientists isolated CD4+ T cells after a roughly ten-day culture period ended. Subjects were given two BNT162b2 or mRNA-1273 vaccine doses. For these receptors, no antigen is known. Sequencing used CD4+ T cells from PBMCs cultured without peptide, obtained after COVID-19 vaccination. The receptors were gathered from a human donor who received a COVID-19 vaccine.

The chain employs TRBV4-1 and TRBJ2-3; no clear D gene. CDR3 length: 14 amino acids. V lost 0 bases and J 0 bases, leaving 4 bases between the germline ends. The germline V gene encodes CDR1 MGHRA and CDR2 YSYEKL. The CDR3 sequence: CASSQDPSTDTQYF. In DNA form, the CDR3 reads TGCGCCAGCAGCCAAGACCCGAGCACAGATACGCAGTATTTT.

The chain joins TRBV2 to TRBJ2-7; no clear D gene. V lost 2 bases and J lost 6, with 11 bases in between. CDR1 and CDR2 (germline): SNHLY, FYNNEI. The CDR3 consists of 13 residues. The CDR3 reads CASSESQRGEQYV. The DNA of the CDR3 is TGTGCCAGCAGTGAAAGCCAGAGAGGCGAGCAGTACGTC.

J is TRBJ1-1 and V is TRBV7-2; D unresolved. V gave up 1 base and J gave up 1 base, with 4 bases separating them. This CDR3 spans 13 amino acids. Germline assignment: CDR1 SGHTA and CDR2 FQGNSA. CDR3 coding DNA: TGTGCCAGCAGCTTAGGGAGGAACACTGAAGCTTTCTTT. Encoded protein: CASSLGRNTEAFF.

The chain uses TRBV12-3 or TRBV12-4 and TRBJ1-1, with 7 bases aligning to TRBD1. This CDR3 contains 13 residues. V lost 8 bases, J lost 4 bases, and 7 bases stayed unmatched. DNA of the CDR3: TGTGCCAGCCGAGTTAACAGGGGCACTGAAGCTTTCTTT. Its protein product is CASRVNRGTEAFF.

The CDR3 DNA is TGCAGCGTCGACAGGGCTCGAGAGACCCAGTACTTC. It translates to CSVDRARETQYF. The chain combines TRBV29-1 with TRBJ2-5; 7 bases align to TRBD1. Trimming cost V 6 bases and J 4 bases; bases outside gene matches: 5. Germline loops: CDR1 SQVTM, CDR2 ANQGSEA. The CDR3 runs 12 residues. Variable domain in full (rest from reference TRBV29-1 and TRBJ2-5): SAVISQKPSRDICQRGTSLTIQCQVDSQVTMMFWYRQQPGQSLTLIATANQGSEATYESGFVIDKFPISRPNLTFSTLTVSNMSPEDSSIYLCSVDRARETQYFGPGTRLLVL.

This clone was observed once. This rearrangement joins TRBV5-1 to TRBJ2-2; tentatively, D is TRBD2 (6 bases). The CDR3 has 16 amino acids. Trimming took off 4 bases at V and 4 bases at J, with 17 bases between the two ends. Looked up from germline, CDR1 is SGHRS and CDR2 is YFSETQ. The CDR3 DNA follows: TGCGCCAGCAGCGTGGGGTCCCTTAGCGGCACCGGGGAGCTGTTTTTT. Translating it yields CASSVGSLSGTGELFF.

The CDR3 region is CASSLLAGARDTQYF. For the CDR3, the DNA is TGCGCCAGCAGCTTGTTGGCGGGGGCGAGGGATACGCAGTATTTT. The gene calls are TRBV5-1 and TRBJ2-3; weak D call: TRBD2 (7 bases). Trimming removed 1 base at V and 6 bases at J, with 15 bases between. The CDR3 extends over 15 amino acids. The germline CDR1 and CDR2 sequences are SGHRS and YFSETQ.

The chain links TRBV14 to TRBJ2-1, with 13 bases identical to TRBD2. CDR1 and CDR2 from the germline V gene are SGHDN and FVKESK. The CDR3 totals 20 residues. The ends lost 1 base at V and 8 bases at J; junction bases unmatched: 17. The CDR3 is CASSQGGLAGVRRLGDEQFF. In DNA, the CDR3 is TGTGCCAGCAGCCAAGGAGGACTAGCGGGGGTCCGCCGTTTGGGTGATGAGCAGTTCTTC.

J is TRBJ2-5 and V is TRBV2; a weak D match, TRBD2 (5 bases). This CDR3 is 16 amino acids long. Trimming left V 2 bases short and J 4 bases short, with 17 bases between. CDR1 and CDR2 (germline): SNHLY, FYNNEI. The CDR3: CASSEQELAGIETQYF. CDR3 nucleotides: TGTGCCAGCAGTGAACAGGAGCTAGCCGGGATAGAGACCCAGTACTTC.

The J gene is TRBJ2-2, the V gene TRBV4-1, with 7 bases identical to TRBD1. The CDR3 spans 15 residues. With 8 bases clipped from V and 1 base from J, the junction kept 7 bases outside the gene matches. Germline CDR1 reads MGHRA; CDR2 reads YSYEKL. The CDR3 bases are TGCGCCAGCGCCGCCAGGACAGGGAACACCGGGGAGCTGTTTTTT. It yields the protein CASAARTGNTGELFF.

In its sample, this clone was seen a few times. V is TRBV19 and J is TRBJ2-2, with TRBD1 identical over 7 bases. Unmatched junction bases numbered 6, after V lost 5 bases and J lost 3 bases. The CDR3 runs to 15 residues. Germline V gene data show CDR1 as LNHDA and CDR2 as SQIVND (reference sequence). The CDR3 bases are TGTGCCAGTAGTGTCACAGGGGTTTACACCGGGGAGCTGTTTTTT. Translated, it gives CASSVTGVYTGELFF.

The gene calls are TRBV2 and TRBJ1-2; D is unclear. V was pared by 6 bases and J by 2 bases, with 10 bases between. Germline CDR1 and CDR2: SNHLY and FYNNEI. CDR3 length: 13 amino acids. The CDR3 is CASSWTENYGYTF. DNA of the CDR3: TGTGCCAGCAGCTGGACTGAGAACTATGGCTACACCTTC.

The DNA for the CDR3 is TGTGCCAGCAGCTTTGGAATCTATGGCTACACCTTC. Protein: CASSFGIYGYTF. This chain uses TRBV7-2 with TRBJ1-2, with unresolved D. V dropped 3 bases and J dropped 4 bases, with 6 bases sitting between them. The CDR3 sequence is 12 residues long. CDR1 SGHTA and CDR2 FQGNSA come from the germline V gene.

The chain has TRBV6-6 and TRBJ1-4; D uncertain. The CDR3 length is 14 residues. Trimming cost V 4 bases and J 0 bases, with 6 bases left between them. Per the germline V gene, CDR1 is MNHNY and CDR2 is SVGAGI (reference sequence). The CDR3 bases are TGTGCCAGCAGTTTGGCAGCAACTAATGAAAAACTGTTTTTT. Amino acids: CASSLAATNEKLFF.

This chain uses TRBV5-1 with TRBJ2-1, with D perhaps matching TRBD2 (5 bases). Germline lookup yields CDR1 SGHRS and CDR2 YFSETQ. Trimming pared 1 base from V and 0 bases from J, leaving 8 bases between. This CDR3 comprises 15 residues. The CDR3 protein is CASSLLATSYNEQFF. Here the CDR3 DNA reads TGCGCCAGCAGCTTGCTAGCTACCTCCTACAATGAGCAGTTCTTC.